These T cell receptor beta chains were read from a single sample in a study of OX40 agonist ivuxolimab in advanced cancers. Clones were read by immunoSEQ multiplex PCR, and TCRdb kept only the in-frame ones, dropping some. The sample has roughly 80,000 clones; about 85% are singletons. The input for sequencing was CD4+ or CD8+ T cells sorted from blood, taken in a trial of the OX40 agonist ivuxolimab. The source of these receptors is an adult with an advanced solid tumor such as melanoma, head and neck, liver or kidney cancer. CDR3s include the opening cysteine and the closing phenylalanine or tryptophan. D genes are given only for firm matches. Size is stated for part of the rows, as once, few or many counts, or as a class when the clone is expanded.

D	J	size	length	V	CDR3	DNA
.	TRBJ2-1	.	13	TRBV2	CASSTTRGNEQFF	TGTGCCAGCAGCACCACTAGGGGCAATGAGCAGTTCTTC
TRBD1	TRBJ2-1	.	15	TRBV7-3	CASSYDRGPYNEQFF	TGTGCCAGCAGCTACGACAGGGGACCCTACAATGAGCAGTTCTTC
.	TRBJ2-7	.	15	TRBV5-1	CASALYRDPSYEQYF	TGCGCCAGCGCGTTGTACAGGGATCCTTCCTACGAGCAGTACTTC
TRBD2	TRBJ2-7	once	14	TRBV5-1	CASSFASGGGEQYF	TGCGCCAGCAGCTTCGCTAGCGGGGGGGGAGAGCAGTACTTC
TRBD2	TRBJ2-1	.	16	TRBV9	CASSVVSGTTYNEQFF	TGTGCCAGCAGCGTGGTCTCCGGGACTACCTACAATGAGCAGTTCTTC
.	TRBJ2-2	.	15	TRBV5-1	CASSLVGANTGELFF	TGCGCCAGCAGCTTGGTCGGGGCGAACACCGGGGAGCTGTTTTTT
TRBD2	TRBJ2-5	.	18	TRBV10-3	CAIGGRLAGGEYQETQYF	TGTGCCATCGGCGGTCGGCTAGCGGGAGGGGAGTACCAAGAGACCCAGTACTTC
.	TRBJ1-1	once	14	TRBV19	CASSRQRMNTEAFF	TGTGCCAGTAGCAGACAGAGAATGAACACTGAAGCTTTCTTT
.	TRBJ1-2	.	15	TRBV5-1	CASSSSGTANYGYTF	TGCGCCAGCAGCTCCTCCGGGACGGCTAACTATGGCTACACCTTC
TRBD2	TRBJ2-2	.	15	TRBV7-9	CASSLARAGAGELFF	TGTGCCAGCAGCTTAGCTAGAGCGGGAGCTGGGGAGCTGTTTTTT
TRBD1	TRBJ1-3	.	17	TRBV18	CASSQGQGVHSGNTIYF	TGTGCCAGCTCACAGGGACAGGGGGTCCACTCTGGAAACACCATATATTTT
TRBD2	TRBJ2-5	.	17	TRBV7-9	CASTLIVLAGGEETQYF	TGTGCCAGCACCCTGATCGTCCTAGCGGGAGGTGAAGAGACCCAGTACTTC
TRBD2	TRBJ2-1	.	16	TRBV2	CASSAGLAGVRDEQFF	TGTGCCAGCAGCGCGGGACTAGCGGGGGTTCGGGATGAGCAGTTCTTC
.	TRBJ1-5	.	13	TRBV9	CASSVGQNQPQHF	TGTGCCAGCAGCGTAGGACAGAATCAGCCCCAGCATTTT
.	TRBJ2-1	.	17	TRBV25-1	CASSDLNKGFNHNEQFF	TGTGCCAGCAGTGATTTGAATAAAGGCTTCAACCACAATGAGCAGTTCTTC